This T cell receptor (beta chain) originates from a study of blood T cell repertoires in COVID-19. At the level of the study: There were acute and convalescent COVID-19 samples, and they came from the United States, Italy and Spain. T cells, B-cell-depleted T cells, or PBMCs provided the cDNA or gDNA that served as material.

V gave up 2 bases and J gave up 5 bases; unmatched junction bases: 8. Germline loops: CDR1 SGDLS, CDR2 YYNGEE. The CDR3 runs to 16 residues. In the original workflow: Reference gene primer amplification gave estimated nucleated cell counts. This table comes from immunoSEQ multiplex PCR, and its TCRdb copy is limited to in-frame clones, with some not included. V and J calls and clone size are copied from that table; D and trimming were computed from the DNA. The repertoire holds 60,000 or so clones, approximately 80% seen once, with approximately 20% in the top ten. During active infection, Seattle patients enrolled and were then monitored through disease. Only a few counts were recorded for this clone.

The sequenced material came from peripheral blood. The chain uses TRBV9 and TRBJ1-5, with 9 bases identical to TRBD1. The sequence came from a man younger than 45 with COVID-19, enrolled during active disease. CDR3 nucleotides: TGTGCCAGCAGCGTTGTAAGGACAGGGGAGGATCAGCCCCAGCATTTT. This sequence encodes CASSVVRTGEDQPQHF.